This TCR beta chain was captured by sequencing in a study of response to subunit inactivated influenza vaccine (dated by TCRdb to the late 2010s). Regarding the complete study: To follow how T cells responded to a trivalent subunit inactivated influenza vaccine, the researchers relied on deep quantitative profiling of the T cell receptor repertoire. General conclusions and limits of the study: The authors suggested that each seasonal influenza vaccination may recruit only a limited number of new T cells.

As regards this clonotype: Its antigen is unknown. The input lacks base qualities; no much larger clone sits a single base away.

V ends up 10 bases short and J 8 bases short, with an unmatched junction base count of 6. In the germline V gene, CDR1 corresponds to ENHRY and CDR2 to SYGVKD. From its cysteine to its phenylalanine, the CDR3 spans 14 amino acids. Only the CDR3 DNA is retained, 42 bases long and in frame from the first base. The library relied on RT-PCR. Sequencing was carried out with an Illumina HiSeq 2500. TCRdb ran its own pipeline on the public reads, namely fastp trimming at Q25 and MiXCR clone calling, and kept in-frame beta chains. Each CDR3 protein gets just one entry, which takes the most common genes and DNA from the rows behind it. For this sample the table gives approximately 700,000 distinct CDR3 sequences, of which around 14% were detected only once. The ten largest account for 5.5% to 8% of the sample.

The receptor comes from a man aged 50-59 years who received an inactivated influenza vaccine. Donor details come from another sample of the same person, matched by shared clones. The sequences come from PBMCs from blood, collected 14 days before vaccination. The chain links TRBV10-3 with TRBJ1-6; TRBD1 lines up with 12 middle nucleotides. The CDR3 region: CATTGTGGDSPLHF. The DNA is TGTGCCACCACCGGGACAGGGGGCGATTCACCCCTCCACTTT.